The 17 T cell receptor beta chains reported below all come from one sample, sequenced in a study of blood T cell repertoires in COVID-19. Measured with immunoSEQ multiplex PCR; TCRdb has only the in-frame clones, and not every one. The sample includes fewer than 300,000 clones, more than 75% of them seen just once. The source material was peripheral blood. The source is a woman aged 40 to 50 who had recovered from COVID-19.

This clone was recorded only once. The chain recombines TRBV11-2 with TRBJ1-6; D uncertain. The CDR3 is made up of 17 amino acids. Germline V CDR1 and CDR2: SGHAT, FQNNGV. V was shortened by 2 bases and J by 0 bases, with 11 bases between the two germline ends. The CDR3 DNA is TGTGCCAGCAGCTTATTGGGCAGCCACTCCTATAATTCACCCCTCCACTTT. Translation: CASSLLGSHSYNSPLHF.

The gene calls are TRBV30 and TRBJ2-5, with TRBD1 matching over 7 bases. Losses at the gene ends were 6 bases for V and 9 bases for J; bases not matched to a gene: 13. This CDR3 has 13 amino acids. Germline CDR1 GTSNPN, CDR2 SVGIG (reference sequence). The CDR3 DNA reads TGTGCCTGCCCTCCCGACAGGGTGGCTGCCCAGTACTTC. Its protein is CACPPDRVAAQYF.

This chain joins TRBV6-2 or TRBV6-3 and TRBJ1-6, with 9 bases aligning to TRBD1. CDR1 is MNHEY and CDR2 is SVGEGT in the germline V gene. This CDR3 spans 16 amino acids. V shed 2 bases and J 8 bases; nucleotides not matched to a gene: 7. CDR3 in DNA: TGTGCCAGCAGTTACGGCCTAGGACAGGGGTATTCACCCCTCCACTTT. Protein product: CASSYGLGQGYSPLHF.

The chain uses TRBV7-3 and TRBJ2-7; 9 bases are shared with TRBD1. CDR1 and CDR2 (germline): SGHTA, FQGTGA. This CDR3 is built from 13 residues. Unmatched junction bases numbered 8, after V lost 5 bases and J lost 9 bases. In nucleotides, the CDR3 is TGTGCCAGCAGCGCCACCGGGACAGGGTGGCAGTACTTC. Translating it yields CASSATGTGWQYF.

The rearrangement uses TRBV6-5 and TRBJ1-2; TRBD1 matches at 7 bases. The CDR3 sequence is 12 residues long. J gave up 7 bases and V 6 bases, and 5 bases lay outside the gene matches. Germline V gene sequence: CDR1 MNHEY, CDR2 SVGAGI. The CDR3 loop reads CASRGTALGYTF. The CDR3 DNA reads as TGTGCCAGCAGAGGGACAGCCCTTGGCTACACCTTC.

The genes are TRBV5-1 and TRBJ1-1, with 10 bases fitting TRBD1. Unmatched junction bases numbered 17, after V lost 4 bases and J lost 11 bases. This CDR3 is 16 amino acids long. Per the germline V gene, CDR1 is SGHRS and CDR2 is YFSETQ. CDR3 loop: CASSPPTTGGPRGAFF. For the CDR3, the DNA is TGCGCCAGCAGCCCCCCGACGACAGGGGGCCCACGAGGGGCTTTCTTT.

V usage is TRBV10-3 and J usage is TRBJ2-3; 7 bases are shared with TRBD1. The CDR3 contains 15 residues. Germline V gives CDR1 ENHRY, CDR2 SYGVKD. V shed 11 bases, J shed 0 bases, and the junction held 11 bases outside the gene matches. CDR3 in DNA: TGTGCCGTGACCGGGACAGCACCTAGCACAGATACGCAGTATTTT. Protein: CAVTGTAPSTDTQYF.

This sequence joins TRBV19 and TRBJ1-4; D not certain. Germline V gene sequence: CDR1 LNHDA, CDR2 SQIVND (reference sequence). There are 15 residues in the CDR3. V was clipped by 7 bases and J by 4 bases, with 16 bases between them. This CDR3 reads CASTGLQEINEKLFF. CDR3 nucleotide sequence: TGTGCCAGTACCGGTTTGCAGGAAATTAATGAAAAACTGTTTTTT.

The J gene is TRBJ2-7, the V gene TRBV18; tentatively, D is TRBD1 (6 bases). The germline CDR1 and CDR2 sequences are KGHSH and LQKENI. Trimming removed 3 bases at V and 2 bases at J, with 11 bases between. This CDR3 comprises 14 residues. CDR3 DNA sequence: TGTGCCAGCTCACCTCGGACAGCGCCCTACGAGCAGTACTTC. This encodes CASSPRTAPYEQYF.

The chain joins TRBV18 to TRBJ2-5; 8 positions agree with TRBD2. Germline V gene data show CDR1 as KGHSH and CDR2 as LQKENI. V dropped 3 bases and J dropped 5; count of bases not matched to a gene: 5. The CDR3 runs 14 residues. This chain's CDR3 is CASSPGREAETQYF. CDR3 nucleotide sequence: TGTGCCAGCTCACCTGGGCGGGAGGCGGAGACCCAGTACTTC.

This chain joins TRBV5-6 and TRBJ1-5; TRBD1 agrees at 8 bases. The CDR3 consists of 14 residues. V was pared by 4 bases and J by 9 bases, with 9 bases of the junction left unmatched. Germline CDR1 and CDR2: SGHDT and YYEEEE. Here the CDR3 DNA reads TGTGCCAGCAGCCTTGACAGGGGCTGGGGGCCCCAGCATTTT. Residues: CASSLDRGWGPQHF.

The CDR3 sequence is CASRGPPGETQYF. Written as DNA, the CDR3 is TGTGCCAGCAGAGGACCCCCGGGGGAGACCCAGTACTTC. The genes are TRBV14 and TRBJ2-5; D might be TRBD2 (5 bases). Trimming removed 6 bases from V and 5 bases from J, with 13 bases in between. Germline V lookup: CDR1 SGHDN, CDR2 FVKESK. The CDR3 spans 13 residues.

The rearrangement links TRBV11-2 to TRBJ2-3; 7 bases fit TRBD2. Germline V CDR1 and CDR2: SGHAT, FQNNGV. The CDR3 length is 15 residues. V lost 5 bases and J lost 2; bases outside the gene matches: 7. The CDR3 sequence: CASSPGGSYTDTQYF. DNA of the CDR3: TGTGCCAGCAGCCCGGGGGGTAGCTACACAGATACGCAGTATTTT.

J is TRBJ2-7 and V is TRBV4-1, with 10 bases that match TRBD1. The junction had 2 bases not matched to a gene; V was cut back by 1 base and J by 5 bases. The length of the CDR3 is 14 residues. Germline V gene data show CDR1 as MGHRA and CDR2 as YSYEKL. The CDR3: CASSQGDRGNEQYV. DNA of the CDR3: TGCGCCAGCAGCCAAGGGGACAGGGGCAACGAGCAGTACGTC.

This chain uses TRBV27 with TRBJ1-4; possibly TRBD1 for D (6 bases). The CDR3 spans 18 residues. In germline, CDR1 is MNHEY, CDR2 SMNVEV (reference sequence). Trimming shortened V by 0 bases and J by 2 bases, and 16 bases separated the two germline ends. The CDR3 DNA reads TGTGCCAGCAGTTTATCGACCCCTCGTGGGGGCACTAATGAAAAACTGTTTTTT. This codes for CASSLSTPRGGTNEKLFF. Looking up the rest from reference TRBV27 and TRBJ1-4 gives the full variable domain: EAQVTQNPRYLITVTGKKLTVTCSQNMNHEYMSWYRQDPGLGLRQIYYSMNVEVTDKGDVPEGYKVSRKEKRNFPLILESPSPNQTSLYFCASSLSTPRGGTNEKLFFGSGTQLSVL.

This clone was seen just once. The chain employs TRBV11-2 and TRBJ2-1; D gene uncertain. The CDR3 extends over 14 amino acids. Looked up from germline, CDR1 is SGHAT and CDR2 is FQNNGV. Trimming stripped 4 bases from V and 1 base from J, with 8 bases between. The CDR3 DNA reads TGTGCCAGCAGCTCCTCAGGTTCCTACAATGAGCAGTTCTTC. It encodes CASSSSGSYNEQFF.

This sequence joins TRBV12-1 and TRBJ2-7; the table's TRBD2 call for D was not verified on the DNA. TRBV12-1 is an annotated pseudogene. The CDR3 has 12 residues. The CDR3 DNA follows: TGTGCCAGCAGCTTTGCCATGCTGACTAGTGCGGTC. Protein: CASSFAMLTSAV.